The 10 T cell receptor beta chains listed next were all sequenced from one sample in a study of identical twins. TCRdb reprocessed the 5' RACE reads via MiXCR and lists one record per CDR3 protein. The sample has around 500,000 distinct CDR3 sequences, approximately 15% seen once. These same data were also listed under a study on yellow fever vaccine responses in identical twins.

The sequencing input was CD4+ T cells sorted from blood. Every receptor here comes from a woman under 30 in good health.

The chain joins TRBV11-2 to TRBJ2-2; 8 bases match TRBD1. Trimming removed 5 bases from V and 6 bases from J; junction bases left unmatched: 11. There are 16 residues in the CDR3. Germline V lookup: CDR1 SGHAT, CDR2 FQNNGV. CDR3 coding DNA: TGTGCCAGCAGCACCAGACAGGGGTTCATTTCCGGGGAGCTGTTTTTT. The encoded protein is CASSTRQGFISGELFF.

The chain links TRBV6-1 to TRBJ1-2; the D is unclear. The germline V and J ends were trimmed by 3 bases and 2 bases, with 7 bases remaining between them. The CDR3 is made up of 13 amino acids. Germline CDR1 and CDR2: MNHNS and SASEGT. CDR3 sequence: CASSELRNYGYTF. The CDR3 DNA follows: TGTGCCAGCAGTGAGTTGCGGAACTATGGCTACACCTTC.

This clonotype has more than one count but fewer than ten. The chain combines TRBV12-3 or TRBV12-4 with TRBJ2-7; 10 nucleotides match TRBD1. This CDR3 contains 15 residues. The trim removed 6 bases at V and 3 bases at J, leaving 8 bases unmatched. The CDR3 DNA follows: TGTGCCAGCAGCCAAAACCGGGACAGGGGCTACGAGCAGTACTTC. Its translation: CASSQNRDRGYEQYF.

This clonotype has just a few counts. V gene TRBV4-1 combines with J gene TRBJ2-1, with 9 bases aligning to TRBD1. The germline V gene has CDR1 MGHRA and CDR2 YSYEKL. With V trimmed by 4 bases and J by 7 bases, 8 bases remained unmatched. The CDR3 totals 15 residues. The CDR3 sequence is CASSPNRGLGNEQFF. CDR3 DNA sequence: TGCGCCAGCAGCCCAAACAGGGGGCTGGGTAATGAGCAGTTCTTC.

This chain connects TRBV20-1 to TRBJ2-1; D assignment may be TRBD1 or TRBD2 (5 bases each). CDR3 length: 14 amino acids. Germline assignment: CDR1 DFQATT and CDR2 SNEGSKA (reference sequence). The V end was cut by 4 bases, the J end by 9 bases, with 19 bases between. Here the CDR3 DNA reads TGCAGTGCTATACGGGACCCTTTACGGGCTGAGCAGTTCTTC. This gives the protein CSAIRDPLRAEQFF.

There are many counts of this clonotype. This chain uses TRBV12-3 or TRBV12-4 with TRBJ1-5, with 8 bases fitting TRBD1. This CDR3 is 13 amino acids long. After removal of 6 bases from V and 6 bases from J, the junction contained 4 bases not matched to a gene. The CDR3 coding sequence is TGTGCCAGCAGCCCGGACAGGGTTCAGCCCCAGCATTTT. Translation: CASSPDRVQPQHF.

This clonotype occurred a few times. V usage is TRBV30 and J usage is TRBJ1-1, with D hard to call. Trimming left V 3 bases short and J 6 bases short, with 14 bases between. The CDR3 runs to 13 residues. CDR1 and CDR2 from the germline V gene are GTSNPN and SVGIG (reference sequence). Here the CDR3 reads CAWSFEVRAEAFF. The CDR3, as DNA: TGTGCCTGGAGCTTCGAGGTAAGGGCTGAAGCTTTCTTT.

Only a few counts were recorded for this clonotype. V gene TRBV7-6 combines with J gene TRBJ2-7, with D maybe TRBD2 (6 bases). The V gene's germline CDR1 is SGHVS and CDR2 FNYEAQ. V shed 1 base and J shed 4 bases, with 11 bases lying between them. The CDR3 has 14 amino acids. This CDR3 reads CASSLGPGVYEQYF. The DNA for the CDR3 is TGTGCCAGCAGCTTAGGTCCGGGGGTTTACGAGCAGTACTTC. The variable domain in full, completed from reference TRBV7-6 and TRBJ2-7, reads GAGVSQSPRYKVTKRGQDVALRCDPISGHVSLYWYRQALGQGPEFLTYFNYEAQQDKSGLPNDRFSAERPEGSISTLTIQRTEQRDSAMYRCASSLGPGVYEQYFGPGTRLTVT.

In its sample, this clonotype was seen many times. The rearrangement joins TRBV18 to TRBJ2-7; D is ambiguous. Germline V gene sequence: CDR1 KGHSH, CDR2 LQKENI. The CDR3 is 14 amino acids. Trimming stripped 5 bases from V and 1 base from J, with 12 bases between. The CDR3 region is CASSSRHNSYEQYF. Here the CDR3 DNA reads TGTGCCAGCTCATCGCGCCACAATTCCTACGAGCAGTACTTC.

This clonotype was counted only a few times. This chain joins TRBV6-2 or TRBV6-3 and TRBJ2-1; D is possibly TRBD1 (6 bases). The CDR3 is 13 amino acids. The germline V and J ends were trimmed by 7 bases and 3 bases, with 10 bases remaining between them. Germline CDR1 is MNHEY and CDR2 is SVGEGT. The CDR3 protein is CASKRQVYNEQFF. CDR3 in DNA: TGTGCCAGCAAAAGACAGGTCTACAATGAGCAGTTCTTC.